This T cell receptor beta chain was profiled in a study of blood T cell repertoires in COVID-19. Study processing details: Amplified reference gene primers provided the basis for estimating nucleated cell counts. The data were produced by immunoSEQ multiplex PCR, yet TCRdb's version contains in-frame clones alone and is incomplete. V, J and clone size are those of that table, while D and trimming were read from the DNA. The table records 90,000 or so clones, about two thirds of them present only once. Trimming left V 3 bases short and J 2 bases short, with 4 bases between. The CDR3 runs to 12 residues. Germline V gene sequence: CDR1 SGDLS, CDR2 YYNGEE.

This chain joins TRBV9 and TRBJ2-3; D unclear. Sequencing used peripheral blood. This sequence was found in a woman aged 60-70 years in a cohort sampled during active or convalescent COVID-19. CDR3 residues: CASSAYTDTQYF. The CDR3 DNA sequence: TGTGCCAGCAGCGCCTACACAGATACGCAGTATTTT.